This entry concerns a single T cell receptor (beta chain). Antigen specificity is unknown. Other DNA sequences from this sample encode an identical CDR3 as well. Germline V gene sequence: CDR1 MDHEN, CDR2 SYDVKM. The V and J ends lost 1 base and 2 bases respectively, with 8 bases between them. The CDR3 has 14 amino acids. Original methodology: Junction-only immunoSEQ data arrived without quality scores, meaning filtering differed. TCRdb keeps only in-frame clones here, not all; method: immunoSEQ multiplex PCR. V and J calls and clone size come straight from that table; D and trimming were deduced from the DNA. The sample includes over a million clones, around 97% of them seen just once. These data originate in a study of shared clonotypes between healthy human individuals. Study results and caveats: The sharing of about 5% of naive CD4 clonotypes was seen across several donors. A generally larger estimated richness was seen in naive subsets than in memory subsets. For sorted subsets, rarefaction showed incomplete sequencing despite large depth.

The V call is TRBV28, the J call TRBJ1-1; D may be TRBD1 (5 bases). This clonotype was sampled from a man aged 30-40 years in good health. Sequencing was performed on naive CD4+ T cells sorted from blood. Subset of the sample: CD45RA+ positively selected. CDR3 sequence: CASSLSGTNTEAFF. The CDR3 DNA follows: TGTGCCAGCAGTTTATCTGGGACCAACACTGAAGCTTTCTTT. The full variable domain, rest sourced from reference TRBV28 and TRBJ1-1, is DVKVTQSSRYLVKRTGEKVFLECVQDMDHENMFWYRQDPGLGLRLIYFSYDVKMKEKGDIPEGYSVSREKKERFSLILESASTNQTSMYLCASSLSGTNTEAFFGQGTRLTVV.